Below are 2 T cell receptor beta chains sequenced from a single sample in a study of T cell responses to AZD1222 COVID-19 vaccine. The assay was immunoSEQ multiplex PCR, and TCRdb's table has in-frame clones only and misses some. The repertoire has about 140,000 clones, roughly 88% of them found once; the top ten carry about 1.8%. The sequenced sample was peripheral blood, obtained 28 days after the second AZD1222 dose. These receptors were obtained from an adult who received the AZD1222 COVID-19 vaccine.

V and J are TRBV9 and TRBJ2-2; 8 bases fit TRBD2. The CDR3 totals 15 residues. The J segment lost 3 bases and the V segment lost 6 bases, leaving 7 bases of the junction unmatched. CDR1 and CDR2 (germline): SGDLS, YYNGEE. The CDR3 DNA follows: TGTGCCAGCACGGATAGCGGGGCGGACACCGGGGAGCTGTTTTTT. Its translation: CASTDSGADTGELFF.

The chain uses TRBV25-1 and TRBJ1-1, with no clear D. Trimming pared 4 bases from V and 5 bases from J, leaving 5 bases between. Germline V gene sequence: CDR1 MGHDK, CDR2 SYGVNS. The CDR3 loop spans 11 amino acids. CDR3 residues: CASSAYTEAFF. In nucleotides, the CDR3 is TGTGCCAGCAGTGCATATACTGAAGCTTTCTTT.